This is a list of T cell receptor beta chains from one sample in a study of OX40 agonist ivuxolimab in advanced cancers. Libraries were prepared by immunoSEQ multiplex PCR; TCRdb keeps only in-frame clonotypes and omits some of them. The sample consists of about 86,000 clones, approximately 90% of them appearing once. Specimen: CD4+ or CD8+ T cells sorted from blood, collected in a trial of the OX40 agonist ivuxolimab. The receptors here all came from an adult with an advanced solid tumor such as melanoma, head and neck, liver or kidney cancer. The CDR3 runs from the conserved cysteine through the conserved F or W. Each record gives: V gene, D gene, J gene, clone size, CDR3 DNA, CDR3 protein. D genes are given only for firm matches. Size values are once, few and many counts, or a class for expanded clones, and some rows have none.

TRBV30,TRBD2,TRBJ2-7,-,TGTGCCTGGGGGGTAATGGGGACGGGGGGGGACGAGCAGTACTTC,CAWGVMGTGGDEQYF
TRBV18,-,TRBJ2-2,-,TGTGCCAGCTCACCACCGGCAGACCCCACCGGGGAGCTGTTTTTT,CASSPPADPTGELFF
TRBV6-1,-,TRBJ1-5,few,TGTGCCAGCTTGAAAAGGGGCAATCAGCCCCAGCATTTT,CASLKRGNQPQHF
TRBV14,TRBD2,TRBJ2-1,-,TGTGCCAGCAGCGCAGCTAGCGGGGGGGCGAATGAGCAGTTCTTC,CASSAASGGANEQFF
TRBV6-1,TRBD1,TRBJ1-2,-,TGTGCCAGCAGCGACAGGGGTAACTATGGCTACACCTTC,CASSDRGNYGYTF
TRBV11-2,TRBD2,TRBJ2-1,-,TGTGCCAGCAGTTCCCCTCCCGGCAAGCGGGGGTCGTCCTACAATGAGCAGTTCTTC,CASSSPPGKRGSSYNEQFF
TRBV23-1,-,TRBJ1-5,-,TGCGCCAGCAGTCCGATAAGGGTTAGCAATCAGCCCCAGCATTTT,CASSPIRVSNQPQHF
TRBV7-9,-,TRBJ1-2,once,TGTGCCAGCAGCTTGAGGACTCTATCCTATGGCTACACCTTC,CASSLRTLSYGYTF
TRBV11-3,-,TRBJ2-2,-,TGTGCCAGCGGTGGCAATGACTGGCGGGTCCACACCGGGGAGCTGTTTTTT,CASGGNDWRVHTGELFF
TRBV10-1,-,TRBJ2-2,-,TGCGCCAGCAGTGATGGGGGGTCGAACGGGGAGCTGTTTTTT,CASSDGGSNGELFF
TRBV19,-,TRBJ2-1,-,TGTGCCAGTAGTATTGGTGCTGCGTCCAATGAGCAGTTCTTC,CASSIGAASNEQFF
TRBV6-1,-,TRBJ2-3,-,TGTGCCAGCAGTGTGACTACCTGGAGCACAGATACGCAGTATTTT,CASSVTTWSTDTQYF
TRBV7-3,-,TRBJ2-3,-,TGTGCCAGCAGCCCGGGACATACCACAGATACGCAGTATTTT,CASSPGHTTDTQYF
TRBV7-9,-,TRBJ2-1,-,TGTGCCAGCAGCGTAGGGACGGAGCAGTTCTTC,CASSVGTEQFF
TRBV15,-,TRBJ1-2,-,TGTGCCACCAGCAGAGGTACCGCGAGGAGCTATGGCTACACCTTC,CATSRGTARSYGYTF
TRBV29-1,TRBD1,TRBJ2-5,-,TGCAGCGGTCACAGGGGACAGCAAGAGACCCAGTACTTC,CSGHRGQQETQYF
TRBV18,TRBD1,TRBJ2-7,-,TGTGCCAGCTCAACGGACAGGGGCGAGCAGTACTTC,CASSTDRGEQYF
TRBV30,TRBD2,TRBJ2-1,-,TGTGCCTGGACTAGCGGGGGGAGCTCCTACAATGAGCAGTTCTTC,CAWTSGGSSYNEQFF
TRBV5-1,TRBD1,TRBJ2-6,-,TGCGCCAGCAGCACAGGGGTAGCTGGGGCCAACGTCCTGACTTTC,CASSTGVAGANVLTF
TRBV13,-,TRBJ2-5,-,TGTGCCAGCAGCCGGACTTCCCAAGAGACCCAGTACTTC,CASSRTSQETQYF
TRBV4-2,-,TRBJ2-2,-,TGTGCCAGCAGCCAACAGGGGTCGAACACCGGGGAGCTGTTTTTT,CASSQQGSNTGELFF
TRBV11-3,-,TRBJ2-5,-,TGTGCCAGCAGCTTAGGTGTGGGGGGAGAGACCCAGTACTTC,CASSLGVGGETQYF
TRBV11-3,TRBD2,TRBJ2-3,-,TGTGCCAGCAGCCAGACCCATGGACTAGCGGGGGAGGATACGCAGTATTTT,CASSQTHGLAGEDTQYF
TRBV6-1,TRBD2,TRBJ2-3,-,TGTGCCAGCAGGGGAGCGGGAGGGCCGCATACGCAGTATTTT,CASRGAGGPHTQYF
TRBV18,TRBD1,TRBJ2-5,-,TGTGCCAGCTCACCCCGGACAGGGGAAGAGACCCAGTACTTC,CASSPRTGEETQYF
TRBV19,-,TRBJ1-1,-,TGTGCCAGTAGTTCTTCGGCGGGAAGGACTGAAGCTTTCTTT,CASSSSAGRTEAFF
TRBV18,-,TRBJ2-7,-,TGTGCCAGCTCCTTTAGGACAGTGGGATACGAGCAGTACTTC,CASSFRTVGYEQYF
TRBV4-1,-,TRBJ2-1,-,TGCGCCAGCAGGCGTCCAGAGGCGAGGTACAATGAGCAGTTCTTC,CASRRPEARYNEQFF
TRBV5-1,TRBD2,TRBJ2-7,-,TGCGCCAGCAGCCCCGGCCGGGCCGGGAGGAACGAGCAGTACTTC,CASSPGRAGRNEQYF
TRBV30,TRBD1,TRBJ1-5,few,TGTGCCTGGAGCCGGGACAGCGGCAATCAGCCCCAGCATTTT,CAWSRDSGNQPQHF
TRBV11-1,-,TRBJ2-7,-,TGTGCCAGCAGCTTAGTGCAGACCGAGCAGTACTTC,CASSLVQTEQYF
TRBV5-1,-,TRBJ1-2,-,TGCGCCAGCAGCTTTGACAGTTCCTTTGGGGGCTATGGCTACACCTTC,CASSFDSSFGGYGYTF
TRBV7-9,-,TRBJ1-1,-,TGTGCCAGCAGCCCCACAGGAATGAACACTGAAGCTTTCTTT,CASSPTGMNTEAFF
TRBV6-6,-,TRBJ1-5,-,TGTGCCAGCAGTTACTCCCGAGACAGTAGCAATCAGCCCCAGCATTTT,CASSYSRDSSNQPQHF
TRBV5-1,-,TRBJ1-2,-,TGCGCCAGCAGCTCTACACTGGACTATGGCTACACCTTC,CASSSTLDYGYTF
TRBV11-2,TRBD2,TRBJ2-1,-,TGTGCCAGCAGCTTTACTAGCGGGAGTGCAAATGAGCAGTTCTTC,CASSFTSGSANEQFF
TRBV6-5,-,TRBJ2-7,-,TGTGCCAGCAGTCCCGGAGGCCACCGATCCTACGAGCAGTACTTC,CASSPGGHRSYEQYF
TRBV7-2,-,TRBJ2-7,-,TGTGCCAGCAGCTTAGTTGCAGGGAAATCCTACGAGCAGTACTTC,CASSLVAGKSYEQYF
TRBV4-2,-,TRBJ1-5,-,TGTGCCAGCAGCCAAGAACACATGACGAATCAGCCCCAGCATTTT,CASSQEHMTNQPQHF
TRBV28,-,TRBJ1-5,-,TGTGCCAGCAGTCATATTGAAGGGAGGAATCAGCCCCAGCATTTT,CASSHIEGRNQPQHF
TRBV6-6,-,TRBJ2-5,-,TGTGCCAGCAGTTACTCGGGGGAGACCCAGTACTTC,CASSYSGETQYF